One and the same sample provided the 12 T cell receptor beta chains below, sequenced in a study of CD8 T cells in ankylosing spondylitis. In TCRdb, the 5' RACE reads were re-called with MiXCR into one record per CDR3 protein. The sample lists about 260,000 distinct CDR3 sequences, more than 20% occurring once. Sequencing was carried out using blood, either unsorted or a sorted T cell fraction (not recorded which). The receptor set was obtained from a male donor with ankylosing spondylitis or in good health (not recorded which).

This clonotype has at least ten counts. The J gene is TRBJ2-7, the V gene TRBV6-5; 7 nucleotides agree with TRBD1. Germline CDR1 MNHEY, CDR2 SVGAGI. After removal of 4 bases from V and 2 bases from J, the junction contained 8 bases not matched to a gene. The CDR3 contains 15 residues. CDR3 DNA: TGTGCCAGCAGTTTAACAGGGGTCTTAACCTACGAGCAGTACTTC. It encodes CASSLTGVLTYEQYF.

This clonotype was counted between two and nine times. V and J are TRBV14 and TRBJ2-7; D possibly corresponds to TRBD2 (6 bases). Germline loops: CDR1 SGHDN, CDR2 FVKESK. Trimming stripped 0 bases from V and 9 bases from J, with 12 bases between. The CDR3 length is 13 residues. The CDR3 region is CASSQDAGRGQYF. The CDR3 DNA sequence: TGTGCCAGCAGCCAAGATGCGGGGCGGGGGCAGTACTTC.

This clonotype showed up just a few times. The genes are TRBV3-1 and TRBJ2-7; 7 nucleotides agree with TRBD2. The J segment lost 3 bases and the V segment lost 1 base, leaving 3 bases of the junction unmatched. Germline V gene lookup returns CDR1 LGHDT and CDR2 YNNKEL (reference sequence). The CDR3 totals 14 residues. CDR3 DNA sequence: TGTGCCAGCAGCCAAGTCCCGGGAGGCTACGAGCAGTACTTC. Encoded protein: CASSQVPGGYEQYF.

With regard to this clonotype: At one of its ends the junction is not consistent with the germline gene, which may arise from a read error. The chain employs TRBV10-2 and TRBJ2-5, with D perhaps matching TRBD1 (7 bases). The CDR3 length is 12 residues. Germline lookup yields CDR1 WSHSY and CDR2 SAAADI. The CDR3 nucleotides read TGCGCCAGCAGTGAAGTGAGCAGGGGGGTGGTCTTC. Protein: CASSEVSRGVVF.

The table lists this clonotype with many counts. This rearrangement joins TRBV12-3 or TRBV12-4 to TRBJ2-3; tentative D call: TRBD2 (6 bases). The CDR3 has 15 amino acids. Between the trimmed V and J ends, which lost 5 bases and 4 bases, there was a span of 16 bases. The CDR3 region is CASSGLGAGSDTQYF. DNA of the CDR3: TGTGCCAGCAGTGGGTTGGGAGCGGGCTCAGATACGCAGTATTTT.

The chain couples TRBV12-3 or TRBV12-4 to TRBJ2-5, with D possibly called TRBD1 or TRBD2 (5 bases each). The CDR3 is made up of 14 amino acids. V gave up 5 bases and J gave up 5 bases, with 15 bases separating them. CDR3 DNA sequence: TGTGCCAGCAGTCTGGGACCCCCGCGGGAGACCCAGTACTTC. It specifies CASSLGPPRETQYF.

This clonotype has ten or more counts. The chain employs TRBV20-1 and TRBJ2-3; 9 nucleotides line up with TRBD2. Trimming took 6 bases from V and 4 from J; bases not matched to a gene: 8. CDR3 length: 14 residues. Germline lookup yields CDR1 DFQATT and CDR2 SNEGSKA (reference sequence). In DNA, the CDR3 is TGCAGTGCCTCCCGGGGCGGGGGGGCAGATACGCAGTATTTT. Translation: CSASRGGGADTQYF.

This clonotype was observed a handful of times. The rearrangement links TRBV28 to TRBJ2-3; D is uncertain. Germline CDR1 reads MDHEN; CDR2 reads SYDVKM. V lost 3 bases, J lost 4 bases, and 14 bases lay in between. The CDR3 has 15 amino acids. This chain's CDR3 is CASSLGPNVADTQYF. CDR3 nucleotide sequence: TGTGCCAGCAGTTTGGGCCCTAACGTCGCAGATACGCAGTATTTT.

The rearrangement joins TRBV6-1 to TRBJ2-5; the match to TRBD2 covers 7 bases. V was pared by 6 bases and J by 3 bases, with 16 bases of the junction left unmatched. The CDR3 loop spans 17 amino acids. The germline gives CDR1 MNHNS, CDR2 SASEGT. CDR3 sequence reads: CASRGMVAERGKETQYF. The CDR3 DNA reads as TGTGCCAGCAGGGGTATGGTTGCCGAGCGGGGTAAAGAGACCCAGTACTTC.

The chain couples TRBV5-1 to TRBJ2-7; D not certain. CDR1 is SGHRS, CDR2 YFSETQ, per germline. Trimming removed 7 bases at V and 2 bases at J, with 13 bases between. CDR3 length equals 13 residues. The CDR3 DNA reads as TGCGCCAGCGGCCTTGGCGAGACCTACGAGCAGTACTTC. This translates into CASGLGETYEQYF. The full variable domain, rest sourced from reference TRBV5-1 and TRBJ2-7, is KAGVTQTPRYLIKTRGQQVTLSCSPISGHRSVSWYQQTPGQGLQFLFEYFSETQRNKGNFPGRFSGRQFSNSRSEMNVSTLELGDSALYLCASGLGETYEQYFGPGTRLTVT.

The chain couples TRBV6-1 to TRBJ2-7; a possible D gene is TRBD2 (6 bases). Trimming stripped 6 bases from V and 0 bases from J, with 12 bases between. CDR1 MNHNS and CDR2 SASEGT come from the germline V gene. This CDR3 comprises 14 residues. The CDR3 reads CASRQGLSSYEQYF. The CDR3 DNA follows: TGTGCCAGCAGGCAGGGACTGAGCTCCTACGAGCAGTACTTC.

The chain has TRBV11-3 and TRBJ2-7; D uncertain. This CDR3 spans 11 amino acids. Between the trimmed V and J ends, which lost 11 bases and 4 bases, there was a span of 12 bases. The germline V gene encodes CDR1 SGHNT and CDR2 YENEEA. The CDR3 spells CAGPRRYEQYF. The CDR3 region has the DNA TGTGCCGGCCCCCGAAGGTACGAGCAGTACTTC.